The rows below give T cell receptor beta chains drawn from one sample of a study of CD8 T cells in Susac syndrome. MiXCR, applied by TCRdb to the immunoSEQ multiplex PCR reads, yields one record per CDR3 protein. This table has around 140,000 distinct CDR3 sequences, around 80% appearing once. The sequencing input was CD8+ T cells from PBMCs. These receptors were obtained from a human donor with multiple sclerosis. The CDR3 runs from the conserved cysteine through the conserved F or W. Each record gives: J gene, V gene, CDR3 protein.

J: TRBJ2-1; V: TRBV12-3/TRBV12-4; CDR3: CASSLGGASGSNEQFF
J: TRBJ1-3; V: TRBV4-1; CDR3: CASSQDPPGHTGNTIYF
J: TRBJ2-2; V: TRBV7-2; CDR3: CASSSLLGLIMGTGELFF
J: TRBJ2-1; V: TRBV7-6; CDR3: CASSRLQREGYNEQFF
J: TRBJ2-1; V: TRBV27; CDR3: CASSLYPPWREGPSDNEQFF
J: TRBJ2-1; V: TRBV11-3; CDR3: CASSGRGFNEQFF
J: TRBJ2-1; V: TRBV7-9; CDR3: CASSLLVGEIDEQFF
J: TRBJ1-2; V: TRBV20-1; CDR3: CSARFSGDEDYGYTF
J: TRBJ2-2; V: TRBV7-8; CDR3: CASSLVRQAVETTGELFF
J: TRBJ1-4; V: TRBV4-1; CDR3: CASSQLGDEKLFF
J: TRBJ2-3; V: TRBV19; CDR3: CASSLAGTGTNTQYF
J: TRBJ1-1; V: TRBV9; CDR3: CASSVVDPQITEAFF
J: TRBJ1-2; V: TRBV2; CDR3: CASSELGRGNYGYTF
J: TRBJ1-4; V: TRBV7-9; CDR3: CASTGQGFYEKLFF
J: TRBJ2-3; V: TRBV5-6; CDR3: CASSFHQGSATDTQYF
J: TRBJ1-2; V: TRBV7-9; CDR3: CASSLVSRATIDGYTF
J: TRBJ2-1; V: TRBV12-3/TRBV12-4; CDR3: CASSVLGPSYNEQFF
J: TRBJ2-1; V: TRBV19; CDR3: CASRLAANNEQFF
J: TRBJ1-2; V: TRBV30; CDR3: CAWTLGPGQGLNYGYTF
J: TRBJ2-4; V: TRBV5-6; CDR3: CASQDTKNIQYF
J: TRBJ1-1; V: TRBV29-1; CDR3: CSVMTGENTEAFF
J: TRBJ2-7; V: TRBV30; CDR3: CAWSAETYEQYF
J: TRBJ2-2; V: TRBV3-1; CDR3: CASGETGNTGELFF
J: TRBJ1-3; V: TRBV28; CDR3: CASSPGQGGYTIYF
J: TRBJ1-3; V: TRBV25-1; CDR3: CASSEDREAEGNTIYF
J: TRBJ1-5; V: TRBV7-9; CDR3: CASSLSAPGDQPQHF
J: TRBJ2-6; V: TRBV4-1; CDR3: CASSQLGQGVSGANVLTF
J: TRBJ2-1; V: TRBV20-1; CDR3: CSARLAGGNNEQFF
J: TRBJ2-2; V: TRBV6-2/TRBV6-3; CDR3: CASSYGSRTGELFF
J: TRBJ2-5; V: TRBV15; CDR3: CATSEAQGPTYQETQYF
J: TRBJ1-5; V: TRBV5-1; CDR3: CASTLDRGLGQPQHF
J: TRBJ2-2; V: TRBV27; CDR3: CASSWGSGGLFF
J: TRBJ1-2; V: TRBV3-1; CDR3: CASSPPGGGYGYTF
J: TRBJ1-2; V: TRBV6-6; CDR3: CASSFTPTVNYGYTF
J: TRBJ2-1; V: TRBV19; CDR3: CASSSRTGASLEFF
J: TRBJ1-3; V: TRBV19; CDR3: CASSVDMDGGNTIYF
J: TRBJ2-7; V: TRBV4-1; CDR3: CASSQGTSIHYEQYF
J: TRBJ2-1; V: TRBV6-1; CDR3: CASSASSGGLTEQFF
J: TRBJ1-1; V: TRBV7-2; CDR3: CASSLSVAGRSTEAFF
J: TRBJ1-2; V: TRBV12-3/TRBV12-4; CDR3: CASSFQPGGQGGYTF
J: TRBJ1-6; V: TRBV2; CDR3: CASSEEGSLNSPLHF
J: TRBJ1-5; V: TRBV19; CDR3: CASSMMSGNQPQHF
J: TRBJ1-2; V: TRBV20-1; CDR3: CSARRDRVTDGYTF
J: TRBJ1-2; V: TRBV4-3; CDR3: CASSQERSRAYGYTF
J: TRBJ2-7; V: TRBV7-6; CDR3: CASSLDGSSYEQYF
J: TRBJ1-1; V: TRBV5-4; CDR3: CASSRRDRANTEAFF
J: TRBJ2-4; V: TRBV12-3/TRBV12-4; CDR3: CASTSTSRDIQYF
J: TRBJ2-1; V: TRBV20-1; CDR3: CSARMTGLDVWSYNEQFF
J: TRBJ2-7; V: TRBV6-2/TRBV6-3; CDR3: CASSFPRVLSSYEQYF
J: TRBJ1-2; V: TRBV4-2; CDR3: CASSANPGTGVRGYTF
J: TRBJ1-2; V: TRBV12-3/TRBV12-4; CDR3: CASSPPGLGGYTF
J: TRBJ1-5; V: TRBV6-2/TRBV6-3; CDR3: CASSGISRGVGQPQHF
J: TRBJ1-3; V: TRBV3-1; CDR3: CASSQDPREAYGNTIYF
J: TRBJ1-5; V: TRBV27; CDR3: CASSEQGSNQPQHF
J: TRBJ1-2; V: TRBV3-1; CDR3: CASSQDHMGRPYGYTF